Listed below are T cell receptor beta chains from one sample, sequenced in a study of regulatory T cells in long-lasting Graves disease. TCRdb re-analysed the multiplex PCR reads in MiXCR, keeping a single row per CDR3 protein. This table has hundreds of thousands of distinct CDR3 sequences, about 22% appearing once. The material sequenced was peripheral blood mononuclear cells (PBMCs), taken when the disease was refractory, from a patient treated with antithyroid drugs. The receptors here all came from a female donor with Graves disease. Each CDR3 is given with its conserved first and last residue. A D gene is named only where the DNA matches it firmly. Where a row states a size, it is once, few, many or the class of an expanded clone; other rows omit it.

cdr3_nt cdr3_aa d_call clone_size j_call v_call
TGTGCCAGCAGTTACAGTGTCGTAGGGGAGACCCAGTACTTC CASSYSVVGETQYF . many TRBJ2-5 TRBV6-9
TGTGCCAGCAGCTTCCTAAACTCGTTGGAACGTGAAGCTTTCTTT CASSFLNSLEREAFF . few TRBJ1-1 TRBV5-6
TGTGCCAGCAGTTTATGGGGGGGGGACCACTACTCCTACGAGCAGTACTTC CASSLWGGDHYSYEQYF TRBD2 many TRBJ2-7 TRBV28
TGTGCCAGCAGCTTAGTTGGGGGAGCAGCTTTCTTT CASSLVGGAAFF . . TRBJ1-1 TRBV7-2
TGCAGTGCCCCACAGGGTGGCTACACCTTC CSAPQGGYTF . . TRBJ1-2 TRBV20-1
TGCAGTGCTAGAGATCGGGAGGGAGGAGAACAAGAGACCCAGTACTTC CSARDREGGEQETQYF TRBD2 many TRBJ2-5 TRBV20-1
TGTGCCAGCAGCCATTGGACAGGGGGGAGGGAGACCCAGTACTTC CASSHWTGGRETQYF TRBD1 . TRBJ2-5 TRBV3-1
TGTGCCAGCACCCAAATGTTGTCACCCCTCCACTTT CASTQMLSPLHF . . TRBJ1-6 TRBV7-9
TGTGCCAGCAGCTACAGCCCAGGAGGCTCACCCCTCCACTTT CASSYSPGGSPLHF . many TRBJ1-6 TRBV7-9
TGTGCCAGCAGTTACTCTCTCACAGGGGTAGGTAGCAATCAGCCCCAGCATTTT CASSYSLTGVGSNQPQHF TRBD1 many TRBJ1-5 TRBV6-5
TGTGCCAGCAGCTTAGCGGGACTAGCGGGACCCCAGAGCTCCTACGAGCAGTACTTC CASSLAGLAGPQSSYEQYF TRBD2 . TRBJ2-7 TRBV7-9
TGTGCCAGCAGTTTCGCCTCGGGACTGCCCTCCTACGAGCAGTACTTC CASSFASGLPSYEQYF . . TRBJ2-7 TRBV28
TGTGCCAGCAGTTTACTCGGGACCTCTACGTTACCCCACTTT CASSLLGTSTLPHF . . TRBJ1-6 TRBV28
TGTGCCAGCAGCCGGGGGGACACTGAAGCTTTCTTT CASSRGDTEAFF . many TRBJ1-1 TRBV4-1
TGTGCCAGCAGTTACTTTAACAAGAACACTGAAGCTTTCTTT CASSYFNKNTEAFF . many TRBJ1-1 TRBV6-5
TGTGGCAGTCGGACCGGGGAGACCCAGTACTTC CGSRTGETQYF . . TRBJ2-5 TRBV19
TGTGCCAGCAGCCAAGATCTAACAAGGAATCAGCCCCAGCATTTT CASSQDLTRNQPQHF . many TRBJ1-5 TRBV3-1
TGCAGTGCCGGGGGACGGGATAACACTGAAGCTTTCTTT CSAGGRDNTEAFF . . TRBJ1-1 TRBV20-1
TGTGCCAGCAGTCTTCGGACAGGGGCTGATACGCAGTATTTT CASSLRTGADTQYF TRBD1 once TRBJ2-3 TRBV27
TGTGCCAGCAGCCACGGACTAGCGGGCGAGCAGTACTTC CASSHGLAGEQYF TRBD2 many TRBJ2-7 TRBV6-1
TGTGCCAGTAGTAACCCTGGCGAGGGGTTAGCTGAGCAGTACTTC CASSNPGEGLAEQYF . . TRBJ2-7 TRBV19
TGTGCCAGCAGTTGGACAGGGGTAGGCACCGGGGAGCTGTTTTTT CASSWTGVGTGELFF TRBD1 few TRBJ2-2 TRBV28
TGTGCCAGCAGCCAACCCGGGACAGGGATTTCACCCCTCCACTTT CASSQPGTGISPLHF TRBD1 few TRBJ1-6 TRBV14
TGCAGTGCTCCAGGACTAGCGGGAGATACGCAGTATTTT CSAPGLAGDTQYF TRBD2 . TRBJ2-3 TRBV20-1
TGTGCCAGCAGTGAAGTTGTAGGGAGGGACACTGAAGCTTTCTTT CASSEVVGRDTEAFF . many TRBJ1-1 TRBV2
TGTGCCTGGAGTGTACTTCGGGAGAGCAATCAGCCCCAGCATTTT CAWSVLRESNQPQHF . few TRBJ1-5 TRBV30
TGCAGTGCTCGAAAGGCGGGACGGATGTTTCCAAACTATGGCTACACCTTC CSARKAGRMFPNYGYTF . many TRBJ1-2 TRBV20-1
TGTGCCAGCAGTTACCCGGGACAGTCAACTGAAGCTTTCTTT CASSYPGQSTEAFF TRBD1 . TRBJ1-1 TRBV6-5
TGTGCCAGCAGTCCAGGGGCGGGAGGGTGGCAAGAGACCCAGTACTTC CASSPGAGGWQETQYF TRBD2 many TRBJ2-5 TRBV12-3/TRBV12-4
TGTGCCAGCAGCTTAGTAGGTGGACGCGAGCAGTACTTC CASSLVGGREQYF . many TRBJ2-7 TRBV7-8
TGTGCCAGCAGCTTGGAAAGGTCTCCCTACGAGCAGTACTTC CASSLERSPYEQYF . . TRBJ2-7 TRBV5-5
TGCAGCGGCGGAGACACCGGGGAGCTGTTTTTT CSGGDTGELFF . once TRBJ2-2 TRBV29-1
TGCGCCAGCAGCTTGGTAGCAGCCTTCTACGAGCAGTACTTC CASSLVAAFYEQYF . . TRBJ2-7 TRBV5-1
TGTGCCAGCATTCCGGGGGGCCCGAGGACTGAAGCTTTCTTT CASIPGGPRTEAFF . many TRBJ1-1 TRBV28
TGTGCCAGCAGTATCGGGGGCGCGTCATTCTCTGGGGCCAACGTCCTGACTTTC CASSIGGASFSGANVLTF . few TRBJ2-6 TRBV25-1
TGTGCCAGCAGTGTTTGGAGTGGTGGTCAGCCCCAGCATTTT CASSVWSGGQPQHF . many TRBJ1-5 TRBV2
TGTGCCAGCAGTTACATCGGGGCCCTCAGGGATTTTGGCTATGGCTACACCTTC CASSYIGALRDFGYGYTF . many TRBJ1-2 TRBV6-5
TGTGCCAGCAGTCTTGGTCCGTGGGGTAGTTACGAGCAGTACTTC CASSLGPWGSYEQYF . . TRBJ2-7 TRBV7-9
TGTGCCAGTACCAGGGACTACCGGGGCTACACCTTC CASTRDYRGYTF . once TRBJ1-2 TRBV19
TGTGCCAGCAGCTTCTGGGGTGCGCAAGAGACCCAGTACTTC CASSFWGAQETQYF . many TRBJ2-5 TRBV7-9
TGTGCCAGCAGTTTAGGACTGAGCTCCTATAATTCACCCCTCCACTTT CASSLGLSSYNSPLHF . many TRBJ1-6 TRBV28
TGTGCCAGCAGTCGCCGGGACGGACTATACGAGCAGTACTTC CASSRRDGLYEQYF . few TRBJ2-7 TRBV6-1
TGTGCCAGCAGCCCGCCGGGACAGACCGGGGAGCTGTTTTTT CASSPPGQTGELFF TRBD1 few TRBJ2-2 TRBV7-3
TGTGCCACCAGTGACGAGATGCTGGGGCTGACCCAGCATTTT CATSDEMLGLTQHF . . TRBJ1-5 TRBV24-1
TGTGCCAGCAGGATCGGGACAGGGGCCTACGAGCAGTACTTC CASRIGTGAYEQYF TRBD1 . TRBJ2-7 TRBV27
TGCGCCAGCAGCTTGCCCGGGACGGTGAACACTGAAGCTTTCTTT CASSLPGTVNTEAFF . many TRBJ1-1 TRBV5-1
TGCAGTGCTAGACCGACAGGGGAGAACACCGGGGAGCTGTTTTTT CSARPTGENTGELFF TRBD1 few TRBJ2-2 TRBV20-1
TGTGCCAGCAGTCTCCCCCTTGGAGCCCTCCGGGAGACCCAGTACTTC CASSLPLGALRETQYF . . TRBJ2-5 TRBV28
TGCAGTGCTAGGGAGGGGGCGGTCGGAAACACCATATATTTT CSAREGAVGNTIYF TRBD1 . TRBJ1-3 TRBV20-1
TGTGCCAGCAGCTTAGTCTCGGGGCCGGATGGCTACACCTTC CASSLVSGPDGYTF . few TRBJ1-2 TRBV7-8
TGTGCCAGCAGTCCCGACAGGAGCAATCAGCCCCAGCATTTT CASSPDRSNQPQHF . many TRBJ1-5 TRBV28
TGCAGTGCTCTTTCTGGGAACACTGAAGCTTTCTTT CSALSGNTEAFF . . TRBJ1-1 TRBV20-1